Listed below are T cell receptor beta chains from one sample, sequenced in a study of technical replicates of blood from several donors. The assay was immunoSEQ multiplex PCR, and TCRdb's table has in-frame clones only and misses some. The sample holds roughly 100,000 clones, roughly 95% seen once. Sequencing input: T cells isolated from PBMCs. These TCRs come from a human donor in good health. Both conserved end residues are part of each CDR3. A D gene is named only where the DNA matches it firmly. Expanded clones are given a class, and other clones once, few, many or no size at all.

D gene	V gene	J gene	clone size	CDR3 DNA	CDR3 protein
NA	TRBV6-5	TRBJ1-1	NA	TGTGCCAGCAGTTATGTCCAGGTTAACACTGAAGCTTTCTTT	CASSYVQVNTEAFF
NA	TRBV7-9	TRBJ2-1	NA	TGTGCCACCTCCGTCCTGGAGGGTGAGCAGTTCTTC	CATSVLEGEQFF
NA	TRBV4-1	TRBJ2-5	NA	TGCGCCAGCAGCCAAGAAGGAGGGGAGCCAACATACTTC	CASSQEGGEPTYF
NA	TRBV2	TRBJ2-7	NA	TGTGCCAGCAGTGCCGGCGGGTCCTACGAGCAGTACTTC	CASSAGGSYEQYF
NA	TRBV4-1	TRBJ2-5	NA	TGCGCCAGCAGCCAAGAGGAGCTTGTTGCCCAAGAGACCCAGTACTTC	CASSQEELVAQETQYF
TRBD2	TRBV7-2	TRBJ2-7	NA	TGTGCCAGCAGCCCTCGCTTTAGCGGGCCAGCCGAGCAGTACTTC	CASSPRFSGPAEQYF
NA	TRBV27	TRBJ1-5	NA	TGTGCCAGCAGTTCCGGCAATCAGCCCCAGCATTTT	CASSSGNQPQHF
TRBD2	TRBV19	TRBJ2-7	NA	TGTGCCAGTAGTTCCGGGACTATAGGCGAGCAGTACTTC	CASSSGTIGEQYF
NA	TRBV6-1	TRBJ1-1	NA	TGTGCCAGCAGTCGGTTGAACACTGAAGCTTTCTTT	CASSRLNTEAFF
NA	TRBV10-1	TRBJ2-7	NA	TGCGCCAGCGGGGGGACAGTTTCCTACGAGCAGTACTTC	CASGGTVSYEQYF
TRBD1	TRBV4-1	TRBJ1-1	NA	TGCGCCAGCAGCCTTCCTCGGACAGGTGGGACTGAAGCTTTCTTT	CASSLPRTGGTEAFF
NA	TRBV4-1	TRBJ2-7	NA	TGCGCCAGCAGCCAAGTTTGGCAATCCTACGAGCAGTACTTC	CASSQVWQSYEQYF
NA	TRBV7-3	TRBJ2-4	NA	TGTGCCAGCAGCCCGGGGTACATTCAGTACTTC	CASSPGYIQYF
NA	TRBV27	TRBJ1-5	NA	TGTGCCAGCAGTGACCTCATAGGGGCGAATCAGCCCCAGCATTTT	CASSDLIGANQPQHF
NA	TRBV9	TRBJ1-1	NA	TGTGCCAGCAGGCGCCTGGGACAAAGGAAGGCTGAAGCTTTCTTT	CASRRLGQRKAEAFF
NA	TRBV27	TRBJ2-7	NA	TGTGCCAGCAGTCCAGGGGACGGCGGTGCCCGCTACGAGCAGTACTTC	CASSPGDGGARYEQYF
TRBD2	TRBV7-2	TRBJ2-3	NA	TGTGCCAGCAGCTTGCGGATCCTAGCGGACACAGATACGCAGTATTTT	CASSLRILADTDTQYF
TRBD2	TRBV5-1	TRBJ2-7	NA	TGCGCCAGCAGCTCGAAGCCAGCGGGGGCCCAAAACTACGAGCAGTACTTC	CASSSKPAGAQNYEQYF
NA	TRBV5-4	TRBJ2-7	NA	TGTGCCAGCAGCCACAGGGACGAGCAGTACTTC	CASSHRDEQYF
TRBD1	TRBV19	TRBJ1-5	NA	TGTGCCAGTAGAACAGGGGCCAATCAGCCCCAGCATTTT	CASRTGANQPQHF
NA	TRBV2	TRBJ1-5	NA	TGTGCCAGCAGTACTCAGGGGTTACGCAAAATCAGCAATCAGCCCCAGCATTTT	CASSTQGLRKISNQPQHF
TRBD2	TRBV5-4	TRBJ2-2	NA	TGTGCCAGCAGCTTGGGAGCGGGACTGTCGAACACCGGGGAGCTGTTTTTT	CASSLGAGLSNTGELFF
NA	TRBV5-1	TRBJ2-7	once	TGCGCCAGCAGAATTTCCCCCCAGGGATCCTACGAGCAGTACTTC	CASRISPQGSYEQYF
NA	TRBV30	TRBJ1-6	NA	TGTGCCTGGAGTGTGGACAGTCTACGGTCACCCCTCCACTTT	CAWSVDSLRSPLHF
NA	TRBV5-1	TRBJ2-1	NA	TGCGCCAGCAGCTTGGGAGGGATGAATGAGCAGTTCTTC	CASSLGGMNEQFF
NA	TRBV6-4	TRBJ2-1	NA	TGTGCCAGCAAGGAGGATCCCTCCTACAATGAGCAGTTCTTC	CASKEDPSYNEQFF
TRBD2	TRBV7-2	TRBJ2-7	once	TGTGCCAGCAGCTTCTCGACTAGCGGGGGTTCCTACGAGCAGTACTTC	CASSFSTSGGSYEQYF
NA	TRBV5-1	TRBJ1-3	NA	TGCGCCAGCAGCCTGATACGACAGTCTGGAAACACCATATATTTT	CASSLIRQSGNTIYF
NA	TRBV10-1	TRBJ1-3	few	TGCGCCAGCACACCGAGCTCTGGAAACACCATATATTTT	CASTPSSGNTIYF
NA	TRBV30	TRBJ1-5	NA	TGTGCCTGGAGCGGTGGGGGGTATAGCAATCAGCCCCAGCATTTT	CAWSGGGYSNQPQHF
TRBD2	TRBV4-2	TRBJ2-5	NA	TGTGCCAGCAGCCAAGACGGGACTAGCGGATACCAAGAGACCCAGTACTTC	CASSQDGTSGYQETQYF
TRBD1	TRBV29-1	TRBJ1-2	NA	TGCAGCGTAGGACAGGAGGACTATGGCTACACCTTC	CSVGQEDYGYTF
TRBD1	TRBV5-4	TRBJ1-1	NA	TGTGCCAGCAGCCTCGGACAGGTGGACGCTGAAGCTTTCTTT	CASSLGQVDAEAFF